What follows is one TCR beta chain and its context. This clonotype was observed a handful of times. This clone's antigen is unknown. No much larger clone exists at a distance of one base, and base qualities are not known. Stable Graves' hyperthyroidism was defined as the absence of progression to ophthalmopathy over 18 months of follow-up. Hyperthyroidism patients were aged 18 to 65 years and newly diagnosed, with disease duration of less than 2 months. The study excluded patients with uncontrolled infections, other autoimmune diseases, pregnancy or lactation. Clinical symptoms, serum thyroxine and TRAb, thyroid ultrasound, and orbital computed tomography formed the basis for the diagnoses. PBMCs were isolated from about 9 ml of fresh peripheral blood by Ficoll-Paque density gradient centrifugation. Trizol reagent was used to extract total RNA, and RNA quality was then checked on an Agilent 2100 Bioanalyzer.

The TCR beta CDR3 regions were amplified from the RNA transcripts. A first-round RT-PCR of the TCR CDR3 used the HTBI primer set with the Qiagen OneStep RT-PCR kit. Libraries were constructed in a second round of multiplex PCR, after which size selection and purification were performed. Sequencing of the libraries was done on an Illumina HiSeq2000 using paired-end 100 bp reads. The original methods were these. SOAPnuke was used to process the raw data, throwing out any read that contained adapters or uncalled bases, had a mean Phred below 15, or lacked an exact constant-primer or identifier match. High-quality paired reads were merged using COPE v1.2.5, and each unique nucleotide sequence was defined as a clonotype. Clonotypes were aligned to IMGT TRBV, TRBD and TRBJ reference segments using MiTCR v1.1. The analysis included only V-J combinations with a frequency above 0.0001, which together covered around 99% of the repertoires. A TCS score was defined as the ratio between F50 (clonal expansion) and ExV (chaos), using BLOSUM62-based TCRdist between CDR3 peptides within each V-J. Welch's t-statistics and random forest reduced around 510 V-J features to under 15, which were used in a naive Bayes classifier (R e1071). TCRdb trimmed public reads at Q25 via fastp, called clones via MiXCR and kept in-frame beta chains. Duplicate CDR3 protein sequences are folded into a single record with the most common DNA and genes. In this record, the V and J calls reflect TCRdb's handling and not the investigators' own analysis. Here the sample has about 420,000 distinct CDR3 sequences; roughly 13% occur a single time. 5.3% of the sample belongs to the ten largest clones.

This sample was included in a study of T cells in Graves' hyperthyroidism and ophthalmopathy (dated by TCRdb to 2018 to 2020). General notes on the study: Peripheral blood samples were taken at initial diagnosis, before any treatment was given. A discovery cohort of about 96 patients, approximately 45 with Graves' ophthalmopathy and approximately 57 with stable Graves' hyperthyroidism, was used to find distinguishing TCR V-J signatures. Prospective prediction of ophthalmopathy was tested in an independent validation cohort of some 20 hyperthyroidism patients and 17 patients who later progressed to ophthalmopathy. For training and testing, the 80 to 100 patients in the discovery cohort were randomly divided in a 7:3 ratio. The study also compared thyroid tissue and blood T-cell repertoires from a handful of Graves' hyperthyroidism patients. Following sampling, methimazole starting at 30 mg daily was given to hyperthyroidism patients, and high-dose intravenous methylprednisolone was given to ophthalmopathy patients. The paper reports TCR Vbeta CDR3 sequencing of roughly 140 peripheral blood samples: under 45 ophthalmopathy, fewer than 80 hyperthyroidism and about 17 progressor patients. The full study reports these points: In cross-validation, a model built on a 13 V-J signature told ophthalmopathy apart from stable hyperthyroidism with approximately 90% sensitivity and approximately 81% specificity, and in testing the same model reached 80%/75%. Sample size was not statistically predetermined, and investigators were not blinded to group allocation. Most expanded thyroid clonotypes (frequency above 0.001) were also detected in blood, a finding suggesting that blood repertoires may reflect thyroid immune responses. In validation, progression to ophthalmopathy was predicted by the model with roughly 71% sensitivity and 72% to 85% specificity, a median of approximately 6.5 months before onset.

Relative to germline, V is missing 1 base and J is missing 1 base, with 7 bases of the junction outside any gene match. The CDR3 runs 17 residues from the cysteine to the phenylalanine. Of all the DNA, just the CDR3 is kept, 51 bases in frame from base 1. Via the germline V gene, CDR1 is SGHVS and CDR2 FNYEAQ. The TCR originated in a woman aged 18-29 years with Graves' hyperthyroidism. The sequencing sample was made of blood. Recombination joined TRBV7-6 with TRBJ1-3, and 7 bases in between align with TRBD1. In nucleotides, the sequence is TGTGCCAGCAGCTTAGACAGGGGACCCTTTTCTGGAAACACCATATATTTT. Translated, this gives CASSLDRGPFSGNTIYF. The variable domain in full, with residues beyond the CDR3 obtained from the reference TRBV7-6 and TRBJ1-3 genes, is GAGVSQSPRYKVTKRGQDVALRCDPISGHVSLYWYRQALGQGPEFLTYFNYEAQQDKSGLPNDRFSAERPEGSISTLTIQRTEQRDSAMYRCASSLDRGPFSGNTIYFGEGSWLTVV.